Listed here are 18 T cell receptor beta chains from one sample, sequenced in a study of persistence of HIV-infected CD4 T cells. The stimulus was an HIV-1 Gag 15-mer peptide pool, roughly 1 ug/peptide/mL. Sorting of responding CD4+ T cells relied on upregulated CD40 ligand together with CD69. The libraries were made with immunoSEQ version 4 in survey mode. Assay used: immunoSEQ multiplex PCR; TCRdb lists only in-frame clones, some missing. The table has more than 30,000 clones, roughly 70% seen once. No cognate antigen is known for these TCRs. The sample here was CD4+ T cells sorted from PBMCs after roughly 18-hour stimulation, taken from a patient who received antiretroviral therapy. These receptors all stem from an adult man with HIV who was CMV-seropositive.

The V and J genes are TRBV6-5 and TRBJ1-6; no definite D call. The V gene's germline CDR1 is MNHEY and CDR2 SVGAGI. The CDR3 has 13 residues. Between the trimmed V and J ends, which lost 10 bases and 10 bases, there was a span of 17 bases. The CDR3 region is CAIRGTARSPLHF. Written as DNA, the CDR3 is TGTGCCATTAGAGGTACGGCAAGATCACCCCTCCACTTT.

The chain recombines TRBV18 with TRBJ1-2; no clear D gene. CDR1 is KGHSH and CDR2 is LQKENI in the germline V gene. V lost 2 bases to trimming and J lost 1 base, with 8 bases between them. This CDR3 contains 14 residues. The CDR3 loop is CASSPLAVNYGYTF. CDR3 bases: TGTGCCAGCTCACCATTGGCAGTTAACTATGGCTACACCTTC.

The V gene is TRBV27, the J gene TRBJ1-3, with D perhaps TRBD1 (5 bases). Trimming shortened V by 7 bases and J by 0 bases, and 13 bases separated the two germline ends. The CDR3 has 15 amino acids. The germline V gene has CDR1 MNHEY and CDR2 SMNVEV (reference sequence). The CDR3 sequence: CASKKQAHSGNTIYF. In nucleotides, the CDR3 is TGTGCCAGCAAAAAACAGGCGCACTCTGGAAACACCATATATTTT.

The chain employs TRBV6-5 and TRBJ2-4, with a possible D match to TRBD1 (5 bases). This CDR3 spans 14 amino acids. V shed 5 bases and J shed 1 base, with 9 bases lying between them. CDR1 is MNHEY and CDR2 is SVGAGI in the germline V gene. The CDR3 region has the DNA TGTGCCAGCAGTCCTCGACAGGCCAAAAACATTCAGTACTTC. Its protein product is CASSPRQAKNIQYF.

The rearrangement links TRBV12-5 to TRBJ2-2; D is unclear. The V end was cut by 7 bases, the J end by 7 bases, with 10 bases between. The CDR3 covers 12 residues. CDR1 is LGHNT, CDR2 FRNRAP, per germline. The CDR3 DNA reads TGTGCTAGTGCCCCGTCTTACGGGGAGCTGTTTTTT. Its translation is CASAPSYGELFF.

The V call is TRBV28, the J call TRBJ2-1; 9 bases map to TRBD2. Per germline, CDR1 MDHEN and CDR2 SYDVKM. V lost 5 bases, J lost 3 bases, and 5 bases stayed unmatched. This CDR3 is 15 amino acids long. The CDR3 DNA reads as TGTGCCAGCAGTGAGACTAGCGGTTTCTACAATGAGCAGTTCTTC. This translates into CASSETSGFYNEQFF.

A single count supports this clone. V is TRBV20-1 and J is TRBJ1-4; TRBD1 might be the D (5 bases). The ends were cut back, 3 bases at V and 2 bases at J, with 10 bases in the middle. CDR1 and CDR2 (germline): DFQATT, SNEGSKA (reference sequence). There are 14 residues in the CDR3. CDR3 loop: CSASGGRTNEKLFF. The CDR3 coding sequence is TGCAGTGCTAGTGGGGGTAGGACTAATGAAAAACTGTTTTTT.

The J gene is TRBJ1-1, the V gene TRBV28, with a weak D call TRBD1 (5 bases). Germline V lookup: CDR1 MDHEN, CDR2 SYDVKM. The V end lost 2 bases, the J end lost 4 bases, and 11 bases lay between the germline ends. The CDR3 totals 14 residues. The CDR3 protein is CASSLRGLGTEAFF. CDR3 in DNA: TGTGCCAGCAGTTTAAGGGGTTTAGGCACTGAAGCTTTCTTT.

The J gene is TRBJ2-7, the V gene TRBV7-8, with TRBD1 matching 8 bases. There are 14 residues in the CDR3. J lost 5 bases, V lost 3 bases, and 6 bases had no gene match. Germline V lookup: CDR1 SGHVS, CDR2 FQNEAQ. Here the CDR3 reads CASSFGDRGNEQYF. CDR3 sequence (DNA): TGTGCCAGCAGCTTTGGAGACAGGGGAAACGAGCAGTACTTC.

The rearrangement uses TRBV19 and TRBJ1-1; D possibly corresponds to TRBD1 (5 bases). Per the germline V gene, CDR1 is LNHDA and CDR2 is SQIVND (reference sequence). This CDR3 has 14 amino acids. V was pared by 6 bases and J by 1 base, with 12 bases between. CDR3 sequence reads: CASSPGGTNTEAFF. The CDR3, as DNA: TGTGCCAGTAGCCCCGGAGGGACGAACACTGAAGCTTTCTTT.

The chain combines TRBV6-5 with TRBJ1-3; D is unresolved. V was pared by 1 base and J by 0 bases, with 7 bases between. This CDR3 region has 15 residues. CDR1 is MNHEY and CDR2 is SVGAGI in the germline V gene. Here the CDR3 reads CASSYWSNSGNTIYF. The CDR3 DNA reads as TGTGCCAGCAGTTACTGGTCAAACTCTGGAAACACCATATATTTT.

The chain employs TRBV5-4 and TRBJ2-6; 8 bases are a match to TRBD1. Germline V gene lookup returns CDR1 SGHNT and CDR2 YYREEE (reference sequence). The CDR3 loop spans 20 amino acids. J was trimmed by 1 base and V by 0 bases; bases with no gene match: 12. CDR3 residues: CASSLAGQGEGFSGANVLTF. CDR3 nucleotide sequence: TGTGCCAGCAGCTTGGCCGGACAGGGTGAGGGGTTTTCTGGGGCCAACGTCCTGACTTTC.

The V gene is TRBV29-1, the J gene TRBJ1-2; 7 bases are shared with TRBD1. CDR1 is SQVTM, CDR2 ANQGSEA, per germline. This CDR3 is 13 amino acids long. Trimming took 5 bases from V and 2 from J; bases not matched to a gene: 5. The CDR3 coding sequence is TGCAGCGTTACCACAGGGGTAAACTATGGCTACACCTTC. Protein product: CSVTTGVNYGYTF.

CDR3 protein: CASSTQGAVLEKLFF. As DNA, the CDR3 is TGTGCCAGTAGTACGCAGGGGGCGGTTTTGGAAAAACTGTTTTTT. The chain recombines TRBV19 with TRBJ1-4; 8 nucleotides line up with TRBD1. CDR3 length: 15 amino acids. Per the germline V gene, CDR1 is LNHDA and CDR2 is SQIVND (reference sequence). Trimming cost V 4 bases and J 8 bases; bases outside gene matches: 9. The full variable domain, rest sourced from reference TRBV19 and TRBJ1-4, is DGGITQSPKYLFRKEGQNVTLSCEQNLNHDAMYWYRQDPGQGLRLIYYSQIVNDFQKGDIAEGYSVSREKKESFPLTVTSAQKNPTAFYLCASSTQGAVLEKLFFGSGTQLSVL.

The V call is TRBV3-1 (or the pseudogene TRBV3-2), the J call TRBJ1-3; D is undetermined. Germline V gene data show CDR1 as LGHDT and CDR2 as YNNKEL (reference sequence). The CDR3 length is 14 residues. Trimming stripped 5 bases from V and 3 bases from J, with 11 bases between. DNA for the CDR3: TGTGCCAGCAGCTCGAACGGGATTGGAAACACCATATATTTT. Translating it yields CASSSNGIGNTIYF.

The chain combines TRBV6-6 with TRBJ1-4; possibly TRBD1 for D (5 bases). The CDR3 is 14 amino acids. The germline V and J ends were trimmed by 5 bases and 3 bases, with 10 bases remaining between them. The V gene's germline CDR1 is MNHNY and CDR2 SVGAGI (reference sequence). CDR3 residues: CASSLQASNEKLFF. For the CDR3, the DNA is TGTGCCAGCAGTCTACAGGCGTCTAATGAAAAACTGTTTTTT.

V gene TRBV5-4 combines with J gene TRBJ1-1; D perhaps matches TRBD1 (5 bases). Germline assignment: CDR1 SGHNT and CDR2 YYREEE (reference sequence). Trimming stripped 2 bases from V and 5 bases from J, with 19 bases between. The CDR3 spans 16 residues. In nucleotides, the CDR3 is TGTGCCAGCAGCTTTACGTCAACAGGCCGGGAGACTGAAGCTTTCTTT. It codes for CASSFTSTGRETEAFF.

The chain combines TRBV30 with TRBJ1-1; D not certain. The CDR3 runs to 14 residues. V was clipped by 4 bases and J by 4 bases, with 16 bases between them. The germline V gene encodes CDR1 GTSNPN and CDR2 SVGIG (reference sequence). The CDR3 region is CAWTSPSVPTEAFF. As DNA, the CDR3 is TGTGCCTGGACTTCCCCCTCGGTCCCCACTGAAGCTTTCTTT.